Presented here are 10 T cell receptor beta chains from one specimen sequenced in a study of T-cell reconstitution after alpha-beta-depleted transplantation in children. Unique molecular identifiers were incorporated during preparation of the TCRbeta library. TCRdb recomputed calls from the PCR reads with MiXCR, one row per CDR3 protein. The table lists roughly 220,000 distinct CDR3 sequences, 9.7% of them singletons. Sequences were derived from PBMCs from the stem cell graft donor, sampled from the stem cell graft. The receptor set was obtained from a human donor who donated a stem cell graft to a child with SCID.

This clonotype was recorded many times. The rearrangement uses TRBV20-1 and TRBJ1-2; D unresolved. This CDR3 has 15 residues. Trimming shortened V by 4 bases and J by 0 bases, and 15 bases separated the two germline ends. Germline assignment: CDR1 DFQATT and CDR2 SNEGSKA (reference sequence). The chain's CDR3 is CSATDSLTPNYGYTF. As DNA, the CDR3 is TGCAGTGCTACGGACTCCCTCACACCTAACTATGGCTACACCTTC.

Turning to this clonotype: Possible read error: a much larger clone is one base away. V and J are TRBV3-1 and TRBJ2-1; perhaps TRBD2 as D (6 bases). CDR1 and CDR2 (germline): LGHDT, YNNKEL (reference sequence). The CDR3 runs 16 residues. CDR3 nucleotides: TGTGCCAGCAGCCAAGAGTCCGGGGGATTGTGGAATGAGCAGCTCTTC. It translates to CASSQESGGLWNEQLF.

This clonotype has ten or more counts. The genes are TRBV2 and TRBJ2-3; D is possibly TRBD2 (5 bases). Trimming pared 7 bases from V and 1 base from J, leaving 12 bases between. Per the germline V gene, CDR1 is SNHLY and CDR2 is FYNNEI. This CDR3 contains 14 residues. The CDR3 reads CASKRFGGTDTQYF. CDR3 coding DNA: TGTGCCAGCAAGAGATTCGGGGGCACAGATACGCAGTATTTT.

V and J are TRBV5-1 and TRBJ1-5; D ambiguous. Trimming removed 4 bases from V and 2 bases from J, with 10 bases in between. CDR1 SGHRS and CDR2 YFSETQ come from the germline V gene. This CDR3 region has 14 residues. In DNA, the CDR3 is TGCGCCAGCAGCGACGGGATCGGCAATCAGCCCCAGCATTTT. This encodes CASSDGIGNQPQHF.

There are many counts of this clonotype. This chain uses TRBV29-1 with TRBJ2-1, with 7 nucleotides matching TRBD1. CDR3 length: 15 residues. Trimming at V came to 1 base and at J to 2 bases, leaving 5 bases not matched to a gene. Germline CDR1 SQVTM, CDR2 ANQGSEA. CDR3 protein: CSVEGRQGAYNEQFF. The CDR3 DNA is TGCAGCGTTGAAGGGCGGCAGGGGGCCTACAATGAGCAGTTCTTC.

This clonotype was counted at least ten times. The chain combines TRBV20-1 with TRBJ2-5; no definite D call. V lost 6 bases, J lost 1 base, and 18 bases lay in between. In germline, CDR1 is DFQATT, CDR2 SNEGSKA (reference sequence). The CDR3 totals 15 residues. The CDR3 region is CSAPPYRHPQETQYF. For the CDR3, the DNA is TGCAGTGCCCCCCCGTACCGACACCCCCAAGAGACCCAGTACTTC.

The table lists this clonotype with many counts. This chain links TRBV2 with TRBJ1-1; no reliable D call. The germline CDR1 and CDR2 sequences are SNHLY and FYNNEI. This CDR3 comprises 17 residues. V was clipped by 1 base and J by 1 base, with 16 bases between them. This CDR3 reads CASSEGGRSDPNTEAFF. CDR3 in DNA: TGTGCCAGCAGTGAAGGTGGCAGGTCAGACCCGAACACTGAAGCTTTCTTT.

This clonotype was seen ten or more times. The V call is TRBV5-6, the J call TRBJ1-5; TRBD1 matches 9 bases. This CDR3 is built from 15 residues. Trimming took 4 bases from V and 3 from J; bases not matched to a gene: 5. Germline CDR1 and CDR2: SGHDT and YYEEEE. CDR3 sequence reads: CASSRTGATNQPQHF. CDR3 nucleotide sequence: TGTGCCAGCAGCCGGACAGGGGCGACCAATCAGCCCCAGCATTTT. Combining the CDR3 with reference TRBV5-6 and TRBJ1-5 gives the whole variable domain DAGVTQSPTHLIKTRGQQVTLRCSPKSGHDTVSWYQQALGQGPQFIFQYYEEEERQRGNFPDRFSGHQFPNYSSELNVNALLLGDSALYLCASSRTGATNQPQHFGDGTRLSIL.

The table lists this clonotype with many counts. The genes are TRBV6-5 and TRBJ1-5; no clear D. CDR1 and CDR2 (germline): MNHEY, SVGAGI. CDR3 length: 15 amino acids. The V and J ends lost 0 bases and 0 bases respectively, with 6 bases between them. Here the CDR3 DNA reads TGTGCCAGCAGTTACTCCCGGAATAGCAATCAGCCCCAGCATTTT. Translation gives CASSYSRNSNQPQHF.

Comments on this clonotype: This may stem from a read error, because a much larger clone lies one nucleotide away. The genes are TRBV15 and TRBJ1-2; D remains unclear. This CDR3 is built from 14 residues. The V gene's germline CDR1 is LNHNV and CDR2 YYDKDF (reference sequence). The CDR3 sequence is CATSPRAGNYDYTF. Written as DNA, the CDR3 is TGTGCCACCAGCCCTAGGGCGGGTAACTATGACTACACCTTC.